This T cell receptor (beta chain) was obtained from a study of radiotherapy plus CTLA-4 blockade in lung cancer. Study in general: The study recorded objective responses in about 20% of patients and disease control in around 33%.

Study findings and constraints: In blood, TCR clones derived from the tumor expanded after radiotherapy plus ipilimumab.

The V and J ends lost 3 bases and 6 bases respectively, with 9 bases between them. This CDR3 region has 14 residues. Germline CDR1 is SGHDN and CDR2 is FVKESK. Sequencing was performed with immunoSEQ multiplex PCR; in TCRdb, only in-frame clones are kept and a portion is missing. In the table there are roughly 39,000 clones, about 68% of which are singletons. With respect to this clone: Its target is unknown.

The V and J genes are TRBV14 and TRBJ1-6, with a possible D match to TRBD1 (5 bases). This clonotype was sampled from a human donor with non-small cell lung cancer who had stable disease on radiotherapy plus ipilimumab. The sequenced sample was peripheral blood, obtained from a patient treated with radiotherapy plus ipilimumab. The DNA of the CDR3 is TGTGCCAGCAGCCAGGGACCAAGTAATTCACCCCTCCACTTT. Translation: CASSQGPSNSPLHF.